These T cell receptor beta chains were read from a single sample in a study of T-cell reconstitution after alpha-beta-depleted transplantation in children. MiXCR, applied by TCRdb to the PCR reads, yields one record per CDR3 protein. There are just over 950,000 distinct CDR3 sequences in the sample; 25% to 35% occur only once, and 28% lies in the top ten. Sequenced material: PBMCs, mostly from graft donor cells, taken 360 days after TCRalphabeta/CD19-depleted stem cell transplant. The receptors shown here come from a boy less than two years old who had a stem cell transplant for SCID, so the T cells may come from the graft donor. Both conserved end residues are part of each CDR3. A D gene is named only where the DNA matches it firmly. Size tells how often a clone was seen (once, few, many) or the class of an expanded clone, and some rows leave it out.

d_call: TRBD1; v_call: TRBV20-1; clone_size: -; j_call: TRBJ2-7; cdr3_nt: TGCAGTGGAACAGGGGGCTACGAGCAGTACTTC; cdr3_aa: CSGTGGYEQYF
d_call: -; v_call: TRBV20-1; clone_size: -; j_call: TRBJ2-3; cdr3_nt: TGCAGTGCTAGAGGAAAAGACTCAGATACGCAGTATTTT; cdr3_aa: CSARGKDSDTQYF
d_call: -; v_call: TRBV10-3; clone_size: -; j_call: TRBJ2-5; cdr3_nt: TGTGCCATCAGTGAGGGACCCCGTTCGACCCAGTACTTC; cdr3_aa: CAISEGPRSTQYF
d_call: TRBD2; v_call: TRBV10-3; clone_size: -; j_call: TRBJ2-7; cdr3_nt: TGTGCCATCAGTGATACCGGGACTAGCGGGGGCCTGCTCTACGAGCAGTACTTC; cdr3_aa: CAISDTGTSGGLLYEQYF
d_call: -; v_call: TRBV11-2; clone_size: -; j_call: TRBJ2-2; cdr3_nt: TGTGCCAGCAGCACCCCGATCCGGGACGCGAACACCGGGGAGCTGTTTTTT; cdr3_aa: CASSTPIRDANTGELFF
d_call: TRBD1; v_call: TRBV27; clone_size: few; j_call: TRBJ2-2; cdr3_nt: TGTGCCAGCAGTTTAAGGGACAGCCTAACCGGGGAGCTGTTTTTT; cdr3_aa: CASSLRDSLTGELFF
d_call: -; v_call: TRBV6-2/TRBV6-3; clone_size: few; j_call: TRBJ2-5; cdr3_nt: TGTGCCAGCAGTTACTTCCAGGGCCAGACCCAGTACTTC; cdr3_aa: CASSYFQGQTQYF
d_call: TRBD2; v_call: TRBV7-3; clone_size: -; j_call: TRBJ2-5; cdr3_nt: TGTGCCAGCAGCTTAGAACTAGCGGGGGGCTTAGAGACCCAGTACTTC; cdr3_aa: CASSLELAGGLETQYF
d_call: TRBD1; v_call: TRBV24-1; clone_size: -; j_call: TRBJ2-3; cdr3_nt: TGTGCCACCAGTGATCCGACAGGGCGGGGCACAGATACGCAGTATTTT; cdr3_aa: CATSDPTGRGTDTQYF
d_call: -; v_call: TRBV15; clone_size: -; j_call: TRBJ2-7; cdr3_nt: TGTGCCACCAGCAGCGGGGTGAGCTCCTACGAGCAGTACTTC; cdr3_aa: CATSSGVSSYEQYF
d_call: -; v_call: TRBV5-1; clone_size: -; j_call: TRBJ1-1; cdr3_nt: TGCGCCAGCAGCCCTCCCGGTGGAGGGCGGACTGAAGCTTTCTTT; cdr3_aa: CASSPPGGGRTEAFF
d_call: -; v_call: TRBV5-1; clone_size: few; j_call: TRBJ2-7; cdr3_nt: TGCGCCAGCAGCCCCCTGGGGACGGTTTCCTACGAGCAGTACTTC; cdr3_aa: CASSPLGTVSYEQYF
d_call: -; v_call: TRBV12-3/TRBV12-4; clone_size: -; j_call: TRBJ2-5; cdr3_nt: TGTGCCAGCAGTTTCAAGGGGACCCAGTACTTC; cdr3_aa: CASSFKGTQYF
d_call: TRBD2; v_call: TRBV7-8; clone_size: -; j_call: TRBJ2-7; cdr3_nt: TGTGCCAGCAGCTTAAAAGGCGGGGGTTTCTCCTACGAGCAGTACTTC; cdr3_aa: CASSLKGGGFSYEQYF
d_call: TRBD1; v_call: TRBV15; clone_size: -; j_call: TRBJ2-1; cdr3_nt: TGTGCCACCAGCCGAGCCCTTGGCAGGGGGCAGGGTGAGCAGTTCTTC; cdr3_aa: CATSRALGRGQGEQFF
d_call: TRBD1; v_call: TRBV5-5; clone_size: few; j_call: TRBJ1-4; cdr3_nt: TGTGCCAGCAGTAGACAGGGTGTAAATGAAAAACTGTTTTTT; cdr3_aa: CASSRQGVNEKLFF
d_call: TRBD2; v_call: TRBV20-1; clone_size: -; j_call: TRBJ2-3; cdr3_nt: TGCAGTGCCTACCATGGATTAGCGGGGGTAACAGATACGCAGTATTTT; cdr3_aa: CSAYHGLAGVTDTQYF
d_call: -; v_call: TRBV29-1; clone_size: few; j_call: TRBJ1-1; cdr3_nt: TGCAGCGTTGATCACCAACAGAACACTGAAGCTTTCTTT; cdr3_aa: CSVDHQQNTEAFF
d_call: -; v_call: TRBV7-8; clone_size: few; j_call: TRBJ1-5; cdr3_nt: TGTGCCAGCAGCTCCGATGGGGTTCAGCCCCAGCATTTT; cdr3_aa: CASSSDGVQPQHF
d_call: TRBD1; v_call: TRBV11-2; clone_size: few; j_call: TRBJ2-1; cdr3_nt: TGTGCCAGCAGCTCCCACTGGGGGGACAGGGGCCGGTGGGACAATGAGCAGTTCTTC; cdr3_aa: CASSSHWGDRGRWDNEQFF
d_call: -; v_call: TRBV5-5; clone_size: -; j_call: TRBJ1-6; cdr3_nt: TGTGCCAGCAGCTCCACCGGGACAACGCTTTCACCCCTCCACTTT; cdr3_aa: CASSSTGTTLSPLHF
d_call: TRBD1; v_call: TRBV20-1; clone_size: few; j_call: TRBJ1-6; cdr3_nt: TGCAGTGCTAGTCAGGGGGCTCGGAATAATTCACCCCTCCACTTT; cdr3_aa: CSASQGARNNSPLHF